Detailed here is one TCR beta chain. Methods used by the authors: Amplification from reference gene primers served as the basis for estimated nucleated cell counts. TCRdb's copy holds only in-frame clones and misses some; the assay was immunoSEQ multiplex PCR. V and J calls and clone size are given by that table; D and trimming were obtained from the DNA. The sample shows 70,000 to 85,000 clones, roughly nine tenths of them seen only once. The data originate from a study of blood T cell repertoires in COVID-19. Study details: Specimens from acute and convalescent COVID-19 originated in the United States, Italy and Spain.

This TCR came from a human donor in a cohort sampled during active COVID-19. The sample comprised peripheral blood.

The CDR3 DNA reads as TGTGCCAGTAGCTCCCTCGAAGCGGGAGCCTTCGATGAGCAGTTCTTC. Translating gives CASSSLEAGAFDEQFF. The chain employs TRBV19 and TRBJ2-1, with TRBD2 matching over 8 bases. CDR3 length: 16 amino acids. The J segment lost 8 bases and the V segment lost 6 bases, leaving 15 bases of the junction unmatched. From germline, CDR1 is LNHDA and CDR2 SQIVND (reference sequence).